Listed below are T cell receptor beta chains from one sample, sequenced in a study of CD4 T cells in relation to SARS-CoV-2 and coronaviruses. Antigens of these TCRs are unknown. The method was immunoSEQ multiplex PCR; TCRdb's version includes in-frame clones alone and lacks a portion of them. Of roughly 45,000 clones listed, approximately 80% are singletons. Sequencing used naive CD4+ T cells from PBMCs, cultured in vitro. The receptor source for this set is an adult with COVID-19. Both conserved end residues are part of each CDR3. Fields, in order: V gene, J gene, CDR3 protein.

TRBV10-3	TRBJ2-7	CAISRTLYEQYF
TRBV6-5	TRBJ1-1	CASSRGTEAFF
TRBV7-2	TRBJ2-7	CASSRSDEQYF
TRBV6-5	TRBJ2-5	CASVSGGGLETQYF
TRBV6-5	TRBJ2-5	CASFRRRAQETQYF
TRBV4-1	TRBJ1-4	CASSRLGQGGEKLFF
TRBV5-1	TRBJ2-1	CASILTGGAAGEQFF
TRBV5-5	TRBJ2-2	CASSFSGNTGELFF
TRBV7-3	TRBJ1-1	CASSRTVNTEAFF
TRBV7-8	TRBJ1-5	CASSPRQGPQHF
TRBV5-1	TRBJ2-5	CASSRGGGETQYF
TRBV24-1	TRBJ2-1	CATSDYGTGATSGRLYYNEQFF
TRBV29-1	TRBJ2-3	CSVEQLAGSTDTQYF
TRBV20-1	TRBJ1-4	CSASYGGEKLFF
TRBV5-1	TRBJ1-1	CASSPGPGNTEAFF
TRBV28	TRBJ2-4	CASSLGGALAKNIQYF
TRBV2	TRBJ2-5	CATRGTSGRGTQYF
TRBV5-3	TRBJ2-1	CARSLAGLAGKSSYNEQFF